This TCR beta chain was captured in a study of blood T cell repertoires in COVID-19. Whole-study context: Specimens from acute and convalescent COVID-19 originated in the United States, Italy and Spain. PBMCs, B-cell-depleted T cells, or T cells were the source of the cDNA or gDNA that made up the material.

The CDR3 has 14 amino acids. Trimming shortened V by 2 bases and J by 1 base, and 6 bases separated the two germline ends. From germline, CDR1 is MNHEY and CDR2 SMNVEV (reference sequence). Sequencing used immunoSEQ multiplex PCR; TCRdb keeps in-frame clones, though not all of them. The table includes approximately 100,000 clones, approximately 90% detected once. J is TRBJ1-3 and V is TRBV27, with D uncertain. The clonotype originates from an older man with acute or convalescent COVID-19. Sequenced input: peripheral blood. The CDR3 reads CASSLVRSGNTIYF. In DNA form, the CDR3 reads TGTGCCAGCAGTTTAGTCAGATCTGGAAACACCATATATTTT.